The 29 T cell receptor beta chains below all came from one sample that was sequenced in a study of tumor-infiltrating lymphocytes in oesophageal squamous cell carcinoma. In TCRdb, the PCR reads were re-called with MiXCR into one record per CDR3 protein. The sample shows 19,000 or so distinct CDR3 sequences, around two fifths of them seen only once. The sequenced sample consisted of blood. The receptors come from a male donor with esophageal squamous cell carcinoma.

The chain joins TRBV7-6 to TRBJ2-1, with a possible D match to TRBD1 (6 bases). Germline loops: CDR1 SGHVS, CDR2 FNYEAQ. This CDR3 spans 13 amino acids. Trimming removed 3 bases from V and 5 bases from J, with 8 bases in between. CDR3 region: CASSLGHNNEQFF. In nucleotides, the CDR3 is TGTGCCAGCAGCTTGGGACATAACAATGAGCAGTTCTTC. The whole variable domain, filled in from reference TRBV7-6 and TRBJ2-1, reads GAGVSQSPRYKVTKRGQDVALRCDPISGHVSLYWYRQALGQGPEFLTYFNYEAQQDKSGLPNDRFSAERPEGSISTLTIQRTEQRDSAMYRCASSLGHNNEQFFGPGTRLTVL.

The V and J genes are TRBV7-3 and TRBJ2-4; D perhaps matches TRBD1 (5 bases). The end of the DNA fits TRBJ2-7 better, so the J call may be wrong. CDR1 and CDR2 from the germline V gene are SGHTA and FQGTGA. The CDR3 is 13 amino acids. CDR3 residues: CASSHDSSYEQYF. CDR3 DNA sequence: TGTGCCAGCAGCCATGACAGCTCCTACGAGCAGTACTTC.

In its sample, this clonotype was seen a few times. The final CDR3 position lacks the conserved phenylalanine or tryptophan, pointing to a likely read error. The DNA is left out, because the CDR3 cannot be placed on it with certainty; the CDR3 is given as TCRdb lists it. The rearrangement links TRBV6-6 to TRBJ1-1; TRBD1, the table's D call, lacks a check against the DNA. Germline V gene sequence: CDR1 MNHNY, CDR2 SVGAGI (reference sequence). Ends included, the CDR3 has 14 residues. The CDR3 loop reads CASSYAGVEQYFGN.

This clonotype is deemed medium-sized. The chain joins TRBV7-8 to TRBJ1-2, with TRBD1 matching over 8 bases. CDR3 length: 15 amino acids. V dropped 2 bases and J dropped 5; count of bases not matched to a gene: 7. In germline, CDR1 is SGHVS, CDR2 FQNEAQ. The CDR3 DNA reads TGTGCCAGCAGCTTATCCGGACAGGGCTGGTATGGCTACACCTTC. Amino acids: CASSLSGQGWYGYTF.

The chain joins TRBV18 to TRBJ2-5; the D is unclear. The J call is uncertain, as TRBJ2-1 better fits the DNA end. The CDR3 contains 14 residues. From germline, CDR1 is KGHSH and CDR2 LQKENI. The CDR3 spells CASSDKGKGYEQFF. The CDR3 bases are TGTGCCAGCTCAGACAAGGGAAAAGGCTACGAGCAGTTCTTC.

This sequence joins TRBV28 and TRBJ2-5; D gene uncertain. V was pared by 4 bases and J by 4 bases, with 13 bases between. This CDR3 region has 14 residues. Germline CDR1 and CDR2: MDHEN and SYDVKM. The CDR3 region has the DNA TGTGCCAGCAGTTCGGGCACAGTGTCAGAGACCCAGTACTTC. As protein: CASSSGTVSETQYF.

This clonotype was observed many times. The chain employs TRBV19 and TRBJ1-5, with D perhaps TRBD1 (6 bases). From germline, CDR1 is LNHDA and CDR2 SQIVND (reference sequence). The germline V and J ends were trimmed by 4 bases and 0 bases, with 16 bases remaining between them. The CDR3 spans 17 residues. CDR3 region: CASSTVGGARSNQPQHF. CDR3 coding DNA: TGTGCCAGTAGTACCGTTGGGGGGGCGCGTAGCAATCAGCCCCAGCATTTT.

Concerning this clonotype: The junction departs from germline at one end; a sequencing error may be responsible. The chain recombines TRBV7-7 with TRBJ2-5; D may be TRBD1 (6 bases). This CDR3 spans 17 amino acids. Per the germline V gene, CDR1 is SSHAT and CDR2 is FNYEAQ (reference sequence). CDR3 sequence reads: CASSLSLGETGCDEQYF. CDR3 in DNA: TGTGCTAGCAGCTTATCCCTAGGTGAGACAGGTTGTGATGAGCAGTACTTC.

The V call is TRBV12-3 or TRBV12-4, the J call TRBJ2-2; 8 bases match TRBD2. Trimming cost V 6 bases and J 3 bases; bases outside gene matches: 6. This CDR3 has 15 residues. Written as DNA, the CDR3 is TGTGCCAGCAGACCGGGGGGGGGCGACACCGGGGAGCTGTTTTTT. This sequence encodes CASRPGGGDTGELFF.

By sample share, this clonotype is medium-sized (0.01 to 0.1%). V gene TRBV5-4 combines with J gene TRBJ1-4, with D possibly matching TRBD1 (5 bases). The CDR3 has 14 residues. The germline gives CDR1 SGHNT, CDR2 YYREEE (reference sequence). Trimming cost V 1 base and J 7 bases, with 11 bases left between them. The CDR3 coding sequence is TGTGCCAGCAGCTTGTCCAGGGAAGGTGAAAAACTGTTTTTT. It encodes CASSLSREGEKLFF.

Judged by abundance, this clonotype is large. CDR3 sequence: CASSLQAGLADTQYF. The DNA for the CDR3 is TGTGCCAGCAGCTTACAGGCGGGGTTGGCAGATACGCAGTATTTT. V is TRBV7-2 and J is TRBJ2-3; tentative D call: TRBD2 (6 bases). The CDR3 loop spans 15 amino acids. Germline CDR1 is SGHTA and CDR2 is FQGNSA. V was trimmed by 2 bases and J by 4 bases, leaving 13 bases between them.

This clonotype was seen only once. The rearrangement joins TRBV6-5 to TRBJ2-1, with TRBD2 matching over 8 bases. Germline V gene lookup returns CDR1 MNHEY and CDR2 SVGAGI. This CDR3 is built from 18 residues. V gave up 2 bases and J gave up 6 bases; unmatched junction bases: 15. CDR3 DNA: TGTGCCAGCAGTTACCGAGCGGGAGCCGCTTCGGGAGTCAATGAGCAGTTCTTC. This translates into CASSYRAGAASGVNEQFF.

This clonotype is medium-sized by share. The chain has TRBV24-1 and TRBJ2-3; 8 bases align to TRBD2. The germline CDR1 and CDR2 sequences are KGHDR and SFDVKD. The J segment lost 0 bases and the V segment lost 7 bases, leaving 5 bases of the junction unmatched. The CDR3 runs to 15 residues. The DNA of the CDR3 is TGTGCCACCAGCGGAACTAGCGGTAGCACAGATACGCAGTATTTT. Protein: CATSGTSGSTDTQYF.

This clonotype was detected many times. The chain links TRBV27 to TRBJ2-5; TRBD2 might be the D (6 bases). CDR3 size: 12 residues. V lost 6 bases and J lost 2, with 7 bases in between. CDR1 MNHEY and CDR2 SMNVEV come from the germline V gene (reference sequence). CDR3: CASRGLQETQYF. For the CDR3, the DNA is TGTGCCAGCAGAGGACTACAAGAGACCCAGTACTTC.

By share of the sample, this clonotype is medium-sized (0.01 to 0.1%). This chain connects TRBV7-2 to TRBJ2-7, with D possibly being TRBD1 (5 bases). This CDR3 spans 14 amino acids. Deletions cut 2 bases from V and 3 bases from J, with 11 bases between. Per the germline V gene, CDR1 is SGHTA and CDR2 is FQGNSA. CDR3 sequence: CASSLYRQFYEQYF. CDR3 sequence (DNA): TGTGCCAGCAGCTTATATCGACAGTTCTACGAGCAGTACTTC.

This clonotype was picked up many times. The chain recombines TRBV6-2 or TRBV6-3 with TRBJ2-7, with 7 bases identical to TRBD2. Unmatched junction bases numbered 7, after V lost 1 base and J lost 1 base. This CDR3 spans 16 amino acids. CDR1 is MNHEY and CDR2 is SVGEGT in the germline V gene. The CDR3 nucleotides are TGTGCCAGCAGTTACTTCCTTGGCGGGGGTTCCTACGAGCAGTACTTC. Amino acids: CASSYFLGGGSYEQYF.

As for this clonotype: No conserved phenylalanine or tryptophan is present at the end of the CDR3, so a read error is the likely explanation. It is unclear where the CDR3 begins or ends on the DNA, so no DNA is shown, and the CDR3 is as TCRdb lists it. The V and J genes are TRBV6-1 and TRBJ2-6. The CDR3 region is 8 residues in length, termini included. CDR1 MNHNS and CDR2 SASEGT come from the germline V gene. The CDR3 region is CASREGYA.

This chain uses TRBV9 with TRBJ2-2; 10 nucleotides align to TRBD2. Germline loops: CDR1 SGDLS, CDR2 YYNGEE. The CDR3 length is 18 residues. J was trimmed by 3 bases and V by 0 bases; bases with no gene match: 8. This chain's CDR3 is CASSVGGELAGHTGELFF. The CDR3 nucleotides are TGTGCCAGCAGCGTAGGAGGAGAACTAGCGGGGCACACCGGGGAGCTGTTTTTT. Filled out from reference TRBV9 and TRBJ2-2, the complete variable domain reads DSGVTQTPKHLITATGQRVTLRCSPRSGDLSVYWYQQSLDQGLQFLIQYYNGEERAKGNILERFSAQQFPDLHSELNLSSLELGDSALYFCASSVGGELAGHTGELFFGEGSRLTVL.

Only a few counts were recorded for this clonotype. This chain joins TRBV7-2 and TRBJ2-3, with 10 nucleotides matching TRBD2. The DNA end lines up better with TRBJ2-7; the J call may be wrong. CDR1 and CDR2 (germline): SGHTA, FQGNSA. This CDR3 is built from 15 residues. The CDR3 protein is CASRIKAGGPGEQYF. CDR3 coding DNA: TGTGCCAGCAGGATAAAAGCGGGAGGGCCAGGCGAGCAGTACTTC.

This clonotype has more than one count but fewer than ten. The chain uses TRBV5-1 and TRBJ1-1; the D is unclear. V was shortened by 1 base and J by 1 base, with 5 bases between the two germline ends. The CDR3 runs 13 residues. Germline V lookup: CDR1 SGHRS, CDR2 YFSETQ. The CDR3 spells CASSLSWNTEAFF. CDR3 coding DNA: TGCGCCAGCAGCTTGAGCTGGAACACTGAAGCTTTCTTT.

This clonotype is medium-sized (0.01 to 0.1%). The V call is TRBV6-1, the J call TRBJ2-3, with D possibly being TRBD2 (5 bases). V gave up 6 bases and J gave up 2 bases, with 9 bases separating them. Germline values: CDR1 MNHNS, CDR2 SASEGT. The CDR3 sequence is 13 residues long. The CDR3 here is CASRKAVTDTQYF. CDR3 nucleotide sequence: TGTGCCAGCAGAAAAGCGGTCACAGATACGCAGTATTTT.

V is TRBV11-2 and J is TRBJ2-6; maybe TRBD1 (5 bases). The J call may be faulty, since TRBJ2-7 better matches the DNA end. The CDR3 is 12 amino acids. Germline lookup yields CDR1 SGHAT and CDR2 FQNNGV. CDR3 residues: CASSSDTGTQYF. The CDR3 coding sequence is TGTGCCAGCAGCTCTGACACAGGTACGCAGTACTTC.

This clonotype has at least ten counts. DNA of the CDR3: TGTGCCCAGGCTAGCGGGGAAGGGAATGAGCAGTTCTTC. This encodes CAQASGEGNEQFF. This chain links TRBV10-3 with TRBJ2-1; 9 bases agree with TRBD2. This CDR3 is built from 13 residues. Germline lookup yields CDR1 ENHRY and CDR2 SYGVKD. V shed 11 bases and J 7 bases; nucleotides not matched to a gene: 9.

Details on this clonotype: It may be a read error: a sequence one base away is much more abundant. The genes are TRBV12-3 or TRBV12-4 and TRBJ2-1, with 8 bases aligning to TRBD2. V dropped 6 bases and J dropped 13; count of bases not matched to a gene: 20. CDR3 length: 16 residues. Here the CDR3 reads CASSATSEGNQETQFF. In DNA, the CDR3 is TGTGCCAGCAGCGCGACTAGCGAGGGCAACCAAGAGACCCAGTTCTTC.

This chain uses TRBV7-2 with TRBJ2-1; 7 bases align to TRBD1. TRBJ2-7 explains the end of the DNA better; the J call may be wrong. Germline values: CDR1 SGHTA, CDR2 FQGNSA. There are 15 residues in the CDR3. The CDR3 nucleotides are TGTGCCAGCAGCTCCACGGGACAGATAACCTACGAGCAGTACTTC. As protein: CASSSTGQITYEQYF.

The chain uses TRBV7-2 and TRBJ1-1; D remains ambiguous. Near its end, the DNA agrees better with TRBJ1-3, so the J call may be wrong. Per the germline V gene, CDR1 is SGHTA and CDR2 is FQGNSA. This CDR3 has 15 amino acids. The CDR3 is CASSVIVGSGNTIYF. CDR3 in DNA: TGTGCCAGCAGCGTCATCGTGGGTTCTGGAAACACCATATATTTT.

The table lists this clonotype with many counts. The chain combines TRBV12-3 or TRBV12-4 with TRBJ2-2, with D possibly matching TRBD1 (6 bases). V lost 5 bases and J lost 2, with 9 bases in between. The CDR3 is 14 residues long. This CDR3 reads CASSRDINTGELFF. Written as DNA, the CDR3 is TGTGCCAGCAGTCGGGACATTAACACCGGGGAGCTGTTTTTT.

In this sample, this clonotype turned up a few times. The genes are TRBV12-3 or TRBV12-4 and TRBJ2-1; TRBD1 aligns across 9 bases. Germline trimming cut 7 bases from V and 5 bases from J; bases unmatched to any gene: 6. This CDR3 has 14 residues. CDR3 protein: CASTWTGADNEQFF. Written as DNA, the CDR3 is TGTGCCAGCACCTGGACAGGGGCGGACAATGAGCAGTTCTTC.

This chain joins TRBV5-1 and TRBJ2-5; the match to TRBD2 covers 11 bases. Germline values: CDR1 SGHRS, CDR2 YFSETQ. The CDR3 totals 15 residues. V lost 4 bases and J lost 5; bases outside the gene matches: 7. This CDR3 is CASSGLAGGLETQYF. The CDR3 DNA is TGCGCCAGCAGCGGATTAGCGGGAGGGTTGGAGACCCAGTACTTC.